This TCR beta chain derives from a study of PD-L1 blockade in urothelial cancer. Sequencing used immunoSEQ multiplex PCR; TCRdb keeps in-frame clones, though not all of them. The table shows 60,000 or so clones, with 85% occurring only once. The V gene's germline CDR1 is KGHSH and CDR2 LQKENI. The CDR3 length is 16 residues. The germline V and J ends were trimmed by 3 bases and 1 base, with 15 bases remaining between them. Noted time point: pretreatment peripheral blood. The sequence came from a man in his 70s with urothelial cancer. The rearrangement joins TRBV18 to TRBJ1-2, with D possibly matching TRBD1 (6 bases). The sample here was PBMCs, taken around atezolizumab (anti-PD-L1) treatment. The CDR3 protein is CASSPAAGAHNYGYTF. The CDR3 DNA sequence: TGTGCCAGCTCACCCGCAGCAGGGGCCCATAACTATGGCTACACCTTC.